The clone carrying this T cell receptor beta chain was observed a handful of times. This entry is derived from a study of T cell changes during pregnancy in multiple sclerosis. Germline-derived CDR1 and CDR2 are KGHSH and LQKENI. The V gene end was trimmed by 6 bases and the J gene end by 6 bases; junction bases not matched to a gene: 12. The length of the CDR3 is 15 residues. The repertoire was sequenced with immunoSEQ multiplex PCR; TCRdb's copy has only in-frame clones and lacks some. The profile shows 60,000 to 65,000 clones, about 92% of them singletons. The rearrangement uses TRBV18 and TRBJ1-1; 8 bases agree with TRBD1. The sample consisted of peripheral blood, taken in the second trimester of pregnancy. This TCR derives from a female donor in good health, enrolled as a control in a pregnancy study. Written as DNA, the CDR3 is TGTGCCAGCTCCCAAAACAGGGGGAAGGACGCTGAAGCTTTCTTT. It codes for CASSQNRGKDAEAFF.